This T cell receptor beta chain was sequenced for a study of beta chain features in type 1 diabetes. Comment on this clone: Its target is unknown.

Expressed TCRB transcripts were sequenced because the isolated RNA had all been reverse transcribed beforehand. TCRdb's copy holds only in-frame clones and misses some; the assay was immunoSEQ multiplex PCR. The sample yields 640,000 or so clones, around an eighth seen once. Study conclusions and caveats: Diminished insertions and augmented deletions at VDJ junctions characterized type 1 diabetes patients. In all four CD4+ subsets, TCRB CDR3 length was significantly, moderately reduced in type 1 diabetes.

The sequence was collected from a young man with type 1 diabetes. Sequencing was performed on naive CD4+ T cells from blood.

CDR3 protein: CSVQASGGSQFF. In DNA, the CDR3 is TGCAGCGTTCAGGCTAGCGGGGGAAGTCAGTTCTTC. The rearrangement links TRBV29-1 to TRBJ2-1; 10 bases are a match to TRBD2. The CDR3 consists of 12 residues. V trimming: 5 bases; J trimming: 13 bases; junction bases outside the gene matches: 8. Germline V gene data show CDR1 as SQVTM and CDR2 as ANQGSEA.